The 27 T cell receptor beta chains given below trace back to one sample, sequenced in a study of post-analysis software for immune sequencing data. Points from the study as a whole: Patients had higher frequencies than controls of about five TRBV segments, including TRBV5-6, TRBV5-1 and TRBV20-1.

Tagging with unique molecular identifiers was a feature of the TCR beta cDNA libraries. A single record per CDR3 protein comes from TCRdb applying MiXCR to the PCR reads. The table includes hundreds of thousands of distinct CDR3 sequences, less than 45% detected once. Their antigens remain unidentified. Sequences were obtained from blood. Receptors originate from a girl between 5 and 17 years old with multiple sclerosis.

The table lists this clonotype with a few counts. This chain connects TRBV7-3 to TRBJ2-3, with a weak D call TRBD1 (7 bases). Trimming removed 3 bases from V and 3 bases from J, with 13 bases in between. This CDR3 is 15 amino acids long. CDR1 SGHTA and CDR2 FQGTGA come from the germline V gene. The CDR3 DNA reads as TGTGCCAGCAGCTTTGGGGGGACAGAGACAGATACGCAGTATTTT. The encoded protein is CASSFGGTETDTQYF.

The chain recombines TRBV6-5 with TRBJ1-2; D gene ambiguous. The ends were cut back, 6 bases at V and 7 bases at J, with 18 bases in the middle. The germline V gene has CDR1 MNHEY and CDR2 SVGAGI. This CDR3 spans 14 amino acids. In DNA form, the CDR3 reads TGTGCCAGCAGCTACGTTCAGACTATTTCTGGCTACACCTTC. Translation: CASSYVQTISGYTF.

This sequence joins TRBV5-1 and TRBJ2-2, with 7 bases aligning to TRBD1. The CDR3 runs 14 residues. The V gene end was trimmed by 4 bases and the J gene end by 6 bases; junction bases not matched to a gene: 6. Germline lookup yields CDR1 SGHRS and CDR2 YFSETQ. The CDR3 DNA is TGCGCCAGCAGCAATGACAGGGCCCCCGGGGAGCTGTTTTTT. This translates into CASSNDRAPGELFF.

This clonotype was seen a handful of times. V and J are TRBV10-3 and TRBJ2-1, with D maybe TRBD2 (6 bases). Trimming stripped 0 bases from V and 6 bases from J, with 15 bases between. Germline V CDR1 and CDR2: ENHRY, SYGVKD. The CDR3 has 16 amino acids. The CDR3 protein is CAISESGGERGNEQFF. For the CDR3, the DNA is TGTGCCATCAGTGAGTCCGGAGGGGAAAGAGGCAATGAGCAGTTCTTC.

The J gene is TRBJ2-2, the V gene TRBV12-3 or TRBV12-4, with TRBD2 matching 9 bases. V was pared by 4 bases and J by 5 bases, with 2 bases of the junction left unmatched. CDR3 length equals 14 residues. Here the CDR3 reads CASSWSGGTGELFF. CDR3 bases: TGTGCCAGCAGTTGGAGCGGGGGGACCGGGGAGCTGTTTTTT.

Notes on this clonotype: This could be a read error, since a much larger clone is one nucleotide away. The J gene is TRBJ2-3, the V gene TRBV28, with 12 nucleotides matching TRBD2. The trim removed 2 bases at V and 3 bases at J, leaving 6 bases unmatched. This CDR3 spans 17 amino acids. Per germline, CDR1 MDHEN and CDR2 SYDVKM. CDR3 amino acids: CASSLDPSGRATDTQYF. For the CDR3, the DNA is TGTGCCAGCAGTTTAGACCCTAGCGGGAGGGCGACAGATACGCAGTATTTT.

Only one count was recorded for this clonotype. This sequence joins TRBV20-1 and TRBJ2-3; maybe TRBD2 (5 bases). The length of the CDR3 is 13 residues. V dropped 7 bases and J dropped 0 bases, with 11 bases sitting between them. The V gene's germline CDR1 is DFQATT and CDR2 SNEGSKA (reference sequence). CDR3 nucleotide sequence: TGCAGTGATATTAGCGACAGCACAGATACGCAGTATTTT. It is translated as CSDISDSTDTQYF.

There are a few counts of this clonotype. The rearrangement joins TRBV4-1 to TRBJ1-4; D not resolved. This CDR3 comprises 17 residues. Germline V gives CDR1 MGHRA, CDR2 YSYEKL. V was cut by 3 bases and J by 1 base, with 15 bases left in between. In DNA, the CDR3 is TGCGCCAGCAGCCAGACCGGCGGGCTTCAAACTAATGAAAAACTGTTTTTT. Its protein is CASSQTGGLQTNEKLFF.

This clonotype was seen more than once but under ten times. The CDR3 sequence: CASSLGRGRAYEQYF. CDR3 coding DNA: TGTGCCAGCAGCTTGGGGAGGGGTAGAGCCTACGAGCAGTACTTC. J is TRBJ2-7 and V is TRBV5-5, with TRBD2 as a possible D gene (6 bases). The V gene's germline CDR1 is SGHKS and CDR2 YYEKEE (reference sequence). The CDR3 loop spans 15 amino acids. Trimming took 0 bases from V and 2 from J, leaving 12 bases between them.

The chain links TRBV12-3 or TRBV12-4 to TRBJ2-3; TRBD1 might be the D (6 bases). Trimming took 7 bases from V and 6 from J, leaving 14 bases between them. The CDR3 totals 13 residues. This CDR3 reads CASNPNRVDTQYF. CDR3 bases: TGTGCCAGCAACCCCAACAGGGTCGATACGCAGTATTTT.

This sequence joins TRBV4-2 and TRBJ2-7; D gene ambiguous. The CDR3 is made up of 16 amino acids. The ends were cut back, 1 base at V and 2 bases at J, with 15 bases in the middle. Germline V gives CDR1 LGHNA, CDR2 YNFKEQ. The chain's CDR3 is CASSQGLMAETYEQYF. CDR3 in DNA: TGTGCCAGCAGCCAAGGCTTAATGGCGGAGACCTACGAGCAGTACTTC.

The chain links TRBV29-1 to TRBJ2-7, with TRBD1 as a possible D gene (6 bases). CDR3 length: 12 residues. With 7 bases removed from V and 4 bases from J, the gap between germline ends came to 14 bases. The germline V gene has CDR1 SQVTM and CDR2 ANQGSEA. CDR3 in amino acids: CSEQGPQYEQYF. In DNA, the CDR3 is TGCAGCGAGCAGGGGCCACAATACGAGCAGTACTTC.

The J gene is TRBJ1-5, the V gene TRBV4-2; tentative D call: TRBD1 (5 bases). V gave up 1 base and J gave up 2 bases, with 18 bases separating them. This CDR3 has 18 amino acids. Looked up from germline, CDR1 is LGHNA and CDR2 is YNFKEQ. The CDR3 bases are TGTGCCAGCAGCCAAGTTAGTCCGACCCTGGGGGGCAATCAGCCCCAGCATTTT. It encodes CASSQVSPTLGGNQPQHF.

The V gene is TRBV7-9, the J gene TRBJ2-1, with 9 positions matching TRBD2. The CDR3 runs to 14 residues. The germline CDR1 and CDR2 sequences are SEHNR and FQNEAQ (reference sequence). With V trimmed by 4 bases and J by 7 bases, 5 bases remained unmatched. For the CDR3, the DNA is TGTGCCAGCAGCTATAAGCGGGAGGTAAATGAGCAGTTCTTC. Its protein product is CASSYKREVNEQFF.

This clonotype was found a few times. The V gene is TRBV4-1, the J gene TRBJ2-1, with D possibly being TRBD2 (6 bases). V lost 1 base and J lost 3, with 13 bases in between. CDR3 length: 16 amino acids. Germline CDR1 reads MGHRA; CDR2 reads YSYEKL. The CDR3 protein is CASSQVEGRGYNEQFF. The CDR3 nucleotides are TGCGCCAGCAGCCAAGTGGAAGGGCGGGGCTACAATGAGCAGTTCTTC.

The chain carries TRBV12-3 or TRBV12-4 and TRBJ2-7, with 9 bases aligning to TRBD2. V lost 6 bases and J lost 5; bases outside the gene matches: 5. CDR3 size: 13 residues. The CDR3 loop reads CASSNSGSHEQYF. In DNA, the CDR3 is TGTGCCAGCAGCAATAGCGGGAGCCACGAGCAGTACTTC.

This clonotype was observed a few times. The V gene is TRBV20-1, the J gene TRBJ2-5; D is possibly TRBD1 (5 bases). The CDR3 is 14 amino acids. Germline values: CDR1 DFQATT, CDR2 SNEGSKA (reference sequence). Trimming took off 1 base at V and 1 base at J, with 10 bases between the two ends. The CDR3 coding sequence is TGCAGTGCTAGAGGAAGGCAGGGCCAAGAGACCCAGTACTTC. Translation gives CSARGRQGQETQYF.

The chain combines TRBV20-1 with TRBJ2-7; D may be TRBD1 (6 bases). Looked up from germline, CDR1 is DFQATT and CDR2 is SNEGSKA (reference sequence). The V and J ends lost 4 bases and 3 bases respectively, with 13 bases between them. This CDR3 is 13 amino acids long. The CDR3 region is CSATGASFYEQYF. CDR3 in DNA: TGCAGTGCTACAGGGGCGAGTTTCTACGAGCAGTACTTC.

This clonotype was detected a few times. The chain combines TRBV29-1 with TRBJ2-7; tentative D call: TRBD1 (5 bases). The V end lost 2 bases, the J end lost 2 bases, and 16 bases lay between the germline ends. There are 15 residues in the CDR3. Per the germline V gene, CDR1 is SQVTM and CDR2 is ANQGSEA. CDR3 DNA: TGCAGCGTTGAATTGGCAGAAGGGGCCCCCTACGAGCAGTACTTC. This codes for CSVELAEGAPYEQYF.

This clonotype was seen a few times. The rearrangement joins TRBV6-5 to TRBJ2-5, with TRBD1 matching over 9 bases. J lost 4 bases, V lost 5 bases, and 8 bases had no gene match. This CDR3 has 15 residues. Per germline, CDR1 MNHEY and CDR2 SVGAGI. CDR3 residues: CASSPGQGRVETQYF. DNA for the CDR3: TGTGCCAGCAGTCCCGGACAGGGGCGTGTAGAGACCCAGTACTTC.

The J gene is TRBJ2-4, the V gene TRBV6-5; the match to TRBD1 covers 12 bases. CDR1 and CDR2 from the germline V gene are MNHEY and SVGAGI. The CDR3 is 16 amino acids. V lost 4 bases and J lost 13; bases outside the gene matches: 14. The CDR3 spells CASSWDVRDRGLEQYF. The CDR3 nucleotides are TGTGCCAGCAGTTGGGACGTCCGGGACAGGGGGCTTGAGCAGTACTTC.

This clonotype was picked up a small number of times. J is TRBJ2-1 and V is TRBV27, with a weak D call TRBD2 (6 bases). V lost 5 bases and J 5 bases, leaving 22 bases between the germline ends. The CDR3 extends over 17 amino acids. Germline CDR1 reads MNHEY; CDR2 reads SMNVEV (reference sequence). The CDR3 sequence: CASSPAGSARSNNEQFF. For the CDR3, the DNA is TGTGCCAGCAGTCCAGCGGGTTCGGCAAGATCCAACAATGAGCAGTTCTTC.

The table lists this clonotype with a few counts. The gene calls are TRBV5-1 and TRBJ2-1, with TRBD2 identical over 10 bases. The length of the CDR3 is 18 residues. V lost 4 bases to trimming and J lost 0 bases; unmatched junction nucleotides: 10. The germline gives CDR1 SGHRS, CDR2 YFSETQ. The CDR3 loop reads CASSKPPGLARSYNEQFF. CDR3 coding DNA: TGCGCCAGCAGCAAACCCCCGGGACTAGCGCGCTCCTACAATGAGCAGTTCTTC.

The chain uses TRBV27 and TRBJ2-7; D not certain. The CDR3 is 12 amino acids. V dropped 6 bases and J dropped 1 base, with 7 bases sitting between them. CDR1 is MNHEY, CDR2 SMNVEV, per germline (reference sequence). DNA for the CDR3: TGTGCCAGCAGGTCGATATCCTACGAGCAGTACTTC. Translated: CASRSISYEQYF.

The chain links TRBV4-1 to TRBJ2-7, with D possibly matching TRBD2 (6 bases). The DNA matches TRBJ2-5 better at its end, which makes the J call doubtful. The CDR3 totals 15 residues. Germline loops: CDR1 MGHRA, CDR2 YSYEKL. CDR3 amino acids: CASSPSDYAMETQYF. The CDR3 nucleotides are TGCGCCAGCAGCCCTTCGGACTACGCCATGGAGACCCAGTACTTC.

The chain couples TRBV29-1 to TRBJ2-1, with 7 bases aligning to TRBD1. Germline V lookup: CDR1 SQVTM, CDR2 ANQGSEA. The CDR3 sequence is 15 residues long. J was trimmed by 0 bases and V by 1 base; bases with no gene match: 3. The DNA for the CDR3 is TGCAGCGTTGAAGGGGGACAGAGCTCCTACAATGAGCAGTTCTTC. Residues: CSVEGGQSSYNEQFF.

CDR3 loop: CASSLWLDRSTDTQYF. DNA for the CDR3: TGTGCCAGCAGTTTATGGTTGGACCGTTCCACAGATACGCAGTATTTT. The V call is TRBV28, the J call TRBJ2-3; D gene unclear. Trimming removed 0 bases at V and 2 bases at J, with 12 bases between. The germline V gene encodes CDR1 MDHEN and CDR2 SYDVKM. CDR3 size: 16 residues. The complete variable domain, with remaining parts taken from reference TRBV28 and TRBJ2-3, reads DVKVTQSSRYLVKRTGEKVFLECVQDMDHENMFWYRQDPGLGLRLIYFSYDVKMKEKGDIPEGYSVSREKKERFSLILESASTNQTSMYLCASSLWLDRSTDTQYFGPGTRLTVL.